This T cell receptor (beta chain) was identified in a study of sequential checkpoint blockade in melanoma. The overall study: Randomization was 1:1 between first-line nivolumab→ipilimumab and ipilimumab→nivolumab. 75 to 95 pretreatment tumor DNA samples were TCRβ immunosequenced. Both treatment sequences were followed by maintenance nivolumab.

The table came from immunoSEQ multiplex PCR; TCRdb's copy has only in-frame clones and leaves some out. The repertoire includes around 10,000 clones, about 27% of them detected once, and around 26% sits in the top ten. Treatment meaning: randomized to nivolumab then ipilimumab (arm A) or the reverse (arm B). DNA-damaging chemotherapy had not been given to any patient beforehand. Germline V gene sequence: CDR1 KGHSH, CDR2 LQKENI. V was shortened by 2 bases and J by 3 bases, with 10 bases between the two germline ends. The CDR3 contains 14 residues. This sequence was found in a human donor with melanoma. Sequencing was performed on tumor tissue (inferred from file names), taken from a patient given nivolumab and ipilimumab in sequence. The chain joins TRBV18 to TRBJ1-2; D is unclear. The CDR3: CASSPYRLDYGYTF. CDR3 coding DNA: TGTGCCAGCTCACCATATCGGCTTGACTATGGCTACACCTTC.